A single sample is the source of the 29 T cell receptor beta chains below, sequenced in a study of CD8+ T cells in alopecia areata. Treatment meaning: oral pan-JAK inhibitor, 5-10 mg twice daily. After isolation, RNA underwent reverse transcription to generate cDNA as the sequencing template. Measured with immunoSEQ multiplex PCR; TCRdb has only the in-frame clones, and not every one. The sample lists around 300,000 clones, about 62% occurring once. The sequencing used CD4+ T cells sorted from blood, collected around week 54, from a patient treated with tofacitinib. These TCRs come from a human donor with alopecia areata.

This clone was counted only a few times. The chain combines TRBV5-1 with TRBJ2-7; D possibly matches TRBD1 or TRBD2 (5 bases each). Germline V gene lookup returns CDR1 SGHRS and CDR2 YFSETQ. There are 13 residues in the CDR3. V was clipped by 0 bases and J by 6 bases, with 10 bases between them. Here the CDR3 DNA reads TGCGCCAGCAGCTTGGGAGGGGACGGCGAGCAGTACTTC. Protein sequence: CASSLGGDGEQYF.

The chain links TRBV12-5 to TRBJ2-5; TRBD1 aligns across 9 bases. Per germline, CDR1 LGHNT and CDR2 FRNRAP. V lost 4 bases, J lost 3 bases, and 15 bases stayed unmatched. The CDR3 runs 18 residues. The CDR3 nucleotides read TGTGCTAGTGGTTCCTACCCCCTCCCGGGACAGGGTAAAGAGACCCAGTACTTC. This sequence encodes CASGSYPLPGQGKETQYF.

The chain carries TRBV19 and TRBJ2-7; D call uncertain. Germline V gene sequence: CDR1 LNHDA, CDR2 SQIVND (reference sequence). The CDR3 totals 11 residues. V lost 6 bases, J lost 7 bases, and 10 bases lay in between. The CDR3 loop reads CASSNLWEQYF. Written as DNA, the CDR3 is TGTGCCAGTAGCAATTTATGGGAGCAGTACTTC.

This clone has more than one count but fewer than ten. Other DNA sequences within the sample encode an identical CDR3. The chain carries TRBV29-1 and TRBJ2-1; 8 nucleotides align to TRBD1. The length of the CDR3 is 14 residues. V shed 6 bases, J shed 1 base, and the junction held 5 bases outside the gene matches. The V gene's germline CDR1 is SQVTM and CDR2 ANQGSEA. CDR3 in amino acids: CSVRQGWSYNEQFF. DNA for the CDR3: TGCAGCGTGCGACAGGGGTGGTCCTACAATGAGCAGTTCTTC.

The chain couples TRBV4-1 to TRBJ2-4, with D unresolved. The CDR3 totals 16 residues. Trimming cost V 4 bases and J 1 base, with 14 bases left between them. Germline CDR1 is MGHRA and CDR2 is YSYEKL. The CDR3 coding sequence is TGCGCCAGCAGCCCGGACCTACCGCTGGCCAAAAACATTCAGTACTTC. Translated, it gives CASSPDLPLAKNIQYF.

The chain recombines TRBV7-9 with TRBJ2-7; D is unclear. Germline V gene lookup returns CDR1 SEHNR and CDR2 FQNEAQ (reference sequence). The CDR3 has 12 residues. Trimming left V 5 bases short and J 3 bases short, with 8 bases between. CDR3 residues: CASSPVRYEQYF. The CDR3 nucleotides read TGTGCCAGCAGCCCCGTGCGCTACGAGCAGTACTTC.

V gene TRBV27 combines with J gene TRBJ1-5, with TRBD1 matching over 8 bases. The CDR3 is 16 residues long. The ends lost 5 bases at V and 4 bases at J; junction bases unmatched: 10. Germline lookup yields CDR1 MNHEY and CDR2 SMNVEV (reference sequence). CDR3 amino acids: CASSPRTGPGNQPQHF. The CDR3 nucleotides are TGTGCCAGCAGTCCAAGGACAGGGCCGGGGAATCAGCCCCAGCATTTT.

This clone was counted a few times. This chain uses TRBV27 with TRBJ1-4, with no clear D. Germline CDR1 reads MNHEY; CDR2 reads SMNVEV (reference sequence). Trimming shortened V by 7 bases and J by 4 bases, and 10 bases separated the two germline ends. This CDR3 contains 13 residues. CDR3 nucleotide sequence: TGTGCCAGCAAGGGAGGGCTTAATGAAAAACTGTTTTTT. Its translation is CASKGGLNEKLFF.

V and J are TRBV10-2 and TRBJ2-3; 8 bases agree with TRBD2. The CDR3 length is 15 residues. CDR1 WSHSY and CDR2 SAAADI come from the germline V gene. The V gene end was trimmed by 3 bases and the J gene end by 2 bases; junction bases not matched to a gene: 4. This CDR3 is CASSDGGGFTDTQYF. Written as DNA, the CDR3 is TGCGCCAGCAGTGACGGCGGGGGGTTCACAGATACGCAGTATTTT.

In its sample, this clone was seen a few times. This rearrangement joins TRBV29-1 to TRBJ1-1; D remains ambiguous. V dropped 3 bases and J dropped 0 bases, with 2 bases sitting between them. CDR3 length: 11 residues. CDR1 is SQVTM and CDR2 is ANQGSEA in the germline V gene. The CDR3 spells CSVDMNTEAFF. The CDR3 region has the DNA TGCAGCGTTGACATGAACACTGAAGCTTTCTTT. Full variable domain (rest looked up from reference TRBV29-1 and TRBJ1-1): SAVISQKPSRDICQRGTSLTIQCQVDSQVTMMFWYRQQPGQSLTLIATANQGSEATYESGFVIDKFPISRPNLTFSTLTVSNMSPEDSSIYLCSVDMNTEAFFGQGTRLTVV.

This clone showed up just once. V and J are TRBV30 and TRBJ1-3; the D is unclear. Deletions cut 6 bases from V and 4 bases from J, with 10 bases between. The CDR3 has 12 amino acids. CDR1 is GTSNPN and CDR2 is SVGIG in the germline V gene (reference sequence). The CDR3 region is CACWRAGNTIYF. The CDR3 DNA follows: TGTGCCTGTTGGAGGGCGGGAAACACCATATATTTT.

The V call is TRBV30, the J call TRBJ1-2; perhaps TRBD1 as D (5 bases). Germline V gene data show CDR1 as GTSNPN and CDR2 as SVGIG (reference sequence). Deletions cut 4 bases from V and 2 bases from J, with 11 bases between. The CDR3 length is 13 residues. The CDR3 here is CAWTVKGNYGYTF. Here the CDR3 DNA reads TGTGCCTGGACCGTAAAGGGGAACTATGGCTACACCTTC.

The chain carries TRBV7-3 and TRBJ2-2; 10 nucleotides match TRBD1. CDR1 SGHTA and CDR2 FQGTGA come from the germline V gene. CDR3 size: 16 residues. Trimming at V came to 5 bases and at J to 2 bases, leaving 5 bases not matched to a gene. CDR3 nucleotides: TGTGCCAGCAGCCCCCGGGACAGGGGAAACACCGGGGAGCTGTTTTTT. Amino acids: CASSPRDRGNTGELFF.

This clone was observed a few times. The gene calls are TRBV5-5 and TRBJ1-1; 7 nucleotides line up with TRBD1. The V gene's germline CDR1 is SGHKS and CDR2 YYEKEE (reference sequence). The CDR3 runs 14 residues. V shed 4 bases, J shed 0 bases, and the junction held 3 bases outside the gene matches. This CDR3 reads CASSGGQLNTEAFF. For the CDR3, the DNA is TGTGCCAGCAGCGGGGGACAGTTGAACACTGAAGCTTTCTTT.

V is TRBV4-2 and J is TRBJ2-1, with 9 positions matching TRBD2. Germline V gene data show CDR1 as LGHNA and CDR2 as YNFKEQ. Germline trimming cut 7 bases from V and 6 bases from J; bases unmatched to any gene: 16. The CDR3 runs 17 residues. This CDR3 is CASILRAGLATPNEQFF. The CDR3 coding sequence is TGTGCCAGCATCTTAAGGGCCGGACTAGCGACCCCCAATGAGCAGTTCTTC.

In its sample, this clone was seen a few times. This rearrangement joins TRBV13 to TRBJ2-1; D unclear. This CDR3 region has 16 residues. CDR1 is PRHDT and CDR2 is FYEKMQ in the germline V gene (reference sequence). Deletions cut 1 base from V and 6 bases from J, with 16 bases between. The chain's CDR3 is CASSLVAETRSNEQFF. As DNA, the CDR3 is TGTGCCAGCAGCTTAGTCGCAGAAACGAGATCCAATGAGCAGTTCTTC.

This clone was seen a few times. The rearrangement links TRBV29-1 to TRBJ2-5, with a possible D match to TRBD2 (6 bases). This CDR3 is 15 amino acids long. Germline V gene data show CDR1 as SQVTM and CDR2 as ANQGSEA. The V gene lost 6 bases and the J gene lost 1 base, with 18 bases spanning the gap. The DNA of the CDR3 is TGCAGCGTCTACGGGGGTAACGGAGTCCAAGAGACCCAGTACTTC. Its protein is CSVYGGNGVQETQYF.

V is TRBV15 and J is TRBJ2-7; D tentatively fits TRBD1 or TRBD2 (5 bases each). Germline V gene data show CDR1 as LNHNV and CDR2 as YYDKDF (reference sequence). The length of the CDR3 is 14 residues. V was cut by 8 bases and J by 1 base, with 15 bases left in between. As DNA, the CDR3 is TGTGCCACCGCCCCCGGGACGGGTTCCTACGAGCAGTACTTC. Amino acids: CATAPGTGSYEQYF.

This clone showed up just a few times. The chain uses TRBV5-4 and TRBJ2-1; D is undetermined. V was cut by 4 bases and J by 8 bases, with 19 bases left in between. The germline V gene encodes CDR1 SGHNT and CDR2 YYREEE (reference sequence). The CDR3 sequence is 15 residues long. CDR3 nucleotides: TGTGCCAGCAGCATGGGGTCCCACCCAGAGGATGAGCAGTTCTTC. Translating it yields CASSMGSHPEDEQFF.

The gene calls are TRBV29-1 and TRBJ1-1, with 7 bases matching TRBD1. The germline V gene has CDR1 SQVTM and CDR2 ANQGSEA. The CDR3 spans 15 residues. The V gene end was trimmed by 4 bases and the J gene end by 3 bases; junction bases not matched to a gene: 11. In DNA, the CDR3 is TGCAGCGTTGGGGGGGACAGTACCTTTGACACTGAAGCTTTCTTT. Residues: CSVGGDSTFDTEAFF.

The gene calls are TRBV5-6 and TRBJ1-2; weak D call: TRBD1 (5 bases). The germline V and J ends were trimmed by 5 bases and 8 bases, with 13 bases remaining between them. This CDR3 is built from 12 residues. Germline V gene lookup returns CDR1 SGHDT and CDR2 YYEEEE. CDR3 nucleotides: TGTGCCAGCAGTCCCGGGGGTAGAGGCTACACCTTC. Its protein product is CASSPGGRGYTF.

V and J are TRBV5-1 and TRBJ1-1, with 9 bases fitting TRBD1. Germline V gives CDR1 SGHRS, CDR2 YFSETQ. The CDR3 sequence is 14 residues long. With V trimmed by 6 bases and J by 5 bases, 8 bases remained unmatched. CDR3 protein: CASTTSGTGTEAFF. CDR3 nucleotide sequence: TGCGCCAGCACCACCTCCGGGACAGGGACTGAAGCTTTCTTT. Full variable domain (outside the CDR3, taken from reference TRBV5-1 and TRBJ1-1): KAGVTQTPRYLIKTRGQQVTLSCSPISGHRSVSWYQQTPGQGLQFLFEYFSETQRNKGNFPGRFSGRQFSNSRSEMNVSTLELGDSALYLCASTTSGTGTEAFFGQGTRLTVV.

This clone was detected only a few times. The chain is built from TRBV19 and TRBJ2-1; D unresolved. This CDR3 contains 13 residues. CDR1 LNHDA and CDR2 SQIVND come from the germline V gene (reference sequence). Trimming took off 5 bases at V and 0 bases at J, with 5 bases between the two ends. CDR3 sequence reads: CASSSRSYNEQFF. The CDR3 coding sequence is TGTGCCAGTAGTTCGCGCTCCTACAATGAGCAGTTCTTC.

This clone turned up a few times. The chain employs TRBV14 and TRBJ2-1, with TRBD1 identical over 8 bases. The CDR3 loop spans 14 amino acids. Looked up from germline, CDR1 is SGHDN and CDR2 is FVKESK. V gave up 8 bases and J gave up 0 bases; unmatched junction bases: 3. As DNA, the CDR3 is TGTGCCAGCCGAGACAGGGGCTCCTACAATGAGCAGTTCTTC. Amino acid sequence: CASRDRGSYNEQFF.

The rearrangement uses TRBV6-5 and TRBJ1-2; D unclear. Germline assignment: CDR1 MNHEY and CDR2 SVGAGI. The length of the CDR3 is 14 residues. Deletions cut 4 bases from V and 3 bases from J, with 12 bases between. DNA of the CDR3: TGTGCCAGCAGTTCCGTGTGGGGTGACTATGGCTACACCTTC. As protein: CASSSVWGDYGYTF.

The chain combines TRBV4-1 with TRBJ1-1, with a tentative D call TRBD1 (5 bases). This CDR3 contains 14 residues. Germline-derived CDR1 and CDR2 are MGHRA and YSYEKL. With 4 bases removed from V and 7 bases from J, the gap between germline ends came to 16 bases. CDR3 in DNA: TGCGCCAGCAGCCCCGGGGGAGGGTTGGGTGAAGCTTTCTTT. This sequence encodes CASSPGGGLGEAFF.

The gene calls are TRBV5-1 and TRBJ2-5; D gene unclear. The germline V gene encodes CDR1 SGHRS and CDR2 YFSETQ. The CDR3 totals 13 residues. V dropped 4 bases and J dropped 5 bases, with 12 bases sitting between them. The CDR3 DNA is TGCGCCAGCAGCCCAGGACGTGGGGAGACCCAGTACTTC. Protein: CASSPGRGETQYF.

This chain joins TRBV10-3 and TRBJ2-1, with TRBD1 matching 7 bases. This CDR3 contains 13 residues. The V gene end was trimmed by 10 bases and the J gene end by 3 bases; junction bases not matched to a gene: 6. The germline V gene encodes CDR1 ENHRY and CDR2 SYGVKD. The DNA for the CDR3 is TGTGCCACCGGGACAGATTTCTACAATGAGCAGTTCTTC. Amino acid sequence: CATGTDFYNEQFF.

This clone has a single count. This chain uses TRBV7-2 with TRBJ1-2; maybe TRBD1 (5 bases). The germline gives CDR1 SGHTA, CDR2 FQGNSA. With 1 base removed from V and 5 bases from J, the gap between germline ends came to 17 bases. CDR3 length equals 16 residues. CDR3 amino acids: CASSLVGQSGSYGYTF. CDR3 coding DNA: TGTGCCAGCAGCTTAGTAGGGCAGTCAGGGAGTTATGGCTACACCTTC.